This TCR beta chain stems from a study of Ad26.COV2.S vaccination and SARS-CoV-2 variants (dated by TCRdb to the early 2020s). Context from the whole study: Vaccine-arm donors were drawn from COV1001, a multicentre, randomized, double-blind, placebo-controlled phase I-IIa trial of Ad26.COV2.S in healthy adults. Ad26.COV2.S was administered intramuscularly at 5 x 10^10 or 1 x 10^11 viral particles, either as a single shot or as two shots given 56 days apart. The specificity and breadth of SARS-CoV-2-reactive T cell receptors after Ad26.COV2.S vaccination were assessed by TCRbeta repertoire sequencing. The TCR-sequenced set comprised approximately 30 samples: about 19 Ad26.COV2.S vaccine recipients, 5 placebo recipients and 8 SARS-CoV-2 convalescent individuals. Trial participants were randomized into five groups of five, in which low-dose or high-dose Ad26.COV2.S was given once or twice, or placebo was given on both occasions. Throughout the experiments and outcome assessment, investigators stayed blinded to trial group allocation. On the study overall, not on this receptor specifically: After vaccination, substantial breadth of spike-specific CD8+ and CD4+ T cell responses was reported. Ad26.COV2.S recipients had higher spike-specific TCR breadth than placebo recipients (P = 0.0014). According to the authors, total T cell responses may have been underestimated by the TCR breadth and depth analyses. The study was not powered for comparison of responses between vaccine doses or regimens. Vaccine and placebo recipients had comparable non-spike TCR breadth, which fits with the vaccine containing only spike.

With respect to this clone: Its antigen has not been determined. There are no base qualities to consult, and no much larger clone falls within one base.

TCRbeta CDR3 regions were sequenced with the immunoSEQ Assay. After extraction, genomic DNA underwent amplification by bias-controlled multiplex PCR, followed by high-throughput sequencing. The original pipeline was this. To quantify the absolute abundance of every unique TCRbeta CDR3 region, sequences were collapsed and filtered. T cell fraction was estimated by normalization of TCRbeta template counts to usable DNA, with usable DNA being measured through amplification of reference genes present in all nucleated cells. Repertoire TCRs were annotated as SARS-CoV-2-specific when V gene, CDR3 amino acid sequence and J gene were exactly matched to a known reactive TCR set. The reference SARS-CoV-2 TCR set came from MIRA and was filtered for enrichment in COVID-19-positive ImmuneCODE repertoires, removing public or cross-reactive TCRs. Using the MIRA antigens, annotated TCRs were further analysed by specific ORF or by position within an ORF. Depth was the summed frequency of annotated unique rearrangements, while breadth was defined as annotated unique rearrangements over total unique productive rearrangements. Group comparisons of TCR breadth used two-sided Wilcoxon rank-sum tests. TCRdb retrieved this table from immuneACCESS and kept in-frame rearrangements only. Not all clones are present; in checked studies, unresolved V genes account for under half, and no reason is known for the remainder. The V and J calls and clone size are taken from that table; D and trimming were inferred from the DNA. The sample table contains 300,000 to 400,000 clones; only one count was recorded for roughly 89% of them. The top ten clones comprise roughly 5% of the sample.

The treatment or condition label of this sample denotes: around 19 received Ad26.COV2.S at low or high dose, single or two shots; roughly 5 received placebo; per-sample allocation not given. Repertoires of vaccine and placebo recipients were sequenced from samples taken on day 63 after the first injection. Cohort 1b enrolled some 25 adults aged 18-55 years at a single site in Boston, USA, between 29 July and 7 August 2020. As a vaccine, Ad26.COV2.S was a replication-incompetent adenovirus type 26 vector that expressed a prefusion-stabilized SARS-CoV-2 spike protein derived from the original Wuhan strain. The CDR3 sequence holds 17 residues, the cysteine and phenylalanine included. Just the 51-base CDR3 DNA is kept, in frame starting at base 1. V gives up 1 base and J gives up 0 bases, and the segment between their germline ends measures 15 bases. From a lookup of the germline V gene, CDR1 and CDR2 are SGHAT and FQNNGV.

The receptor comes from a person aged 18-60 years who received the Ad26.COV2.S COVID-19 vaccine or a placebo. The chain joins TRBV11-2 to TRBJ1-1; the D gene is perhaps TRBD1, on 5 matching bases. The material sequenced was peripheral blood, taken in a trial of Ad26.COV2.S vaccine versus placebo. The DNA reads TGTGCCAGCAGCTTAGTATCCGGGACGCGGATGAACACTGAAGCTTTCTTT. This is translated as CASSLVSGTRMNTEAFF.